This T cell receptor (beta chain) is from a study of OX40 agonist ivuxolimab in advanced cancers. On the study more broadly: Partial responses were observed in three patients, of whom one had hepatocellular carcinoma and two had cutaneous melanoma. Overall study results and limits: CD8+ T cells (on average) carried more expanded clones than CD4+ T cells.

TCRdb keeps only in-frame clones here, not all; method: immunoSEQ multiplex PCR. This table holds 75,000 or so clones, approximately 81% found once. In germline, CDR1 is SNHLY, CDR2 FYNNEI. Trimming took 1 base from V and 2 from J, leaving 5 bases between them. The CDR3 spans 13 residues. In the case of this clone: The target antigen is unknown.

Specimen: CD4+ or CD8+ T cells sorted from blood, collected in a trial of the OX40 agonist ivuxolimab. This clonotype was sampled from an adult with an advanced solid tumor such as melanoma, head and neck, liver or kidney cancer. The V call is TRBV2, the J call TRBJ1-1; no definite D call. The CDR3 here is CASSEGVNTEAFF. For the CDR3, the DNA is TGTGCCAGCAGTGAAGGGGTTAACACTGAAGCTTTCTTT. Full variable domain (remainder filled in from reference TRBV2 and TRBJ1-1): EPEVTQTPSHQVTQMGQEVILRCVPISNHLYFYWYRQILGQKVEFLVSFYNNEISEKSEIFDDQFSVERPDGSNFTLKIRSTKLEDSAMYFCASSEGVNTEAFFGQGTRLTVV.